This TCR beta chain emerged from a study of radiotherapy plus CTLA-4 blockade in lung cancer. The overall study: Objective responses were seen in over 15% of patients, disease control in less than 40%. General observations from the study: Blood saw expansion of tumor-derived TCR clones after radiotherapy plus ipilimumab.

To note about this clone: What it binds is not known.

The method was immunoSEQ multiplex PCR; TCRdb's version includes in-frame clones alone and lacks a portion of them. The profile shows about 80,000 clones, around 76% of them singletons. Germline assignment: CDR1 SGHTA and CDR2 FQGNSA. The V and J ends lost 5 bases and 5 bases, in that order; junction bases with no gene match: 12. The CDR3 is made up of 17 amino acids. Each patient with chemo-refractory metastatic non-small-cell lung cancer was treated with focal radiation plus CTLA-4 blockade using ipilimumab. This material consisted of peripheral blood, taken from a patient treated with radiotherapy plus ipilimumab. The chain couples TRBV7-2 to TRBJ2-5; 12 nucleotides agree with TRBD2. This clonotype was sampled from a human donor with non-small cell lung cancer whose response to radiotherapy plus ipilimumab could not be evaluated. Some clones in this sample may be carry-over from other donors' samples. The chain's CDR3 is CASSHGLAGPSRETQYF. CDR3 DNA sequence: TGTGCCAGCAGCCACGGACTAGCGGGGCCCTCAAGGGAGACCCAGTACTTC.